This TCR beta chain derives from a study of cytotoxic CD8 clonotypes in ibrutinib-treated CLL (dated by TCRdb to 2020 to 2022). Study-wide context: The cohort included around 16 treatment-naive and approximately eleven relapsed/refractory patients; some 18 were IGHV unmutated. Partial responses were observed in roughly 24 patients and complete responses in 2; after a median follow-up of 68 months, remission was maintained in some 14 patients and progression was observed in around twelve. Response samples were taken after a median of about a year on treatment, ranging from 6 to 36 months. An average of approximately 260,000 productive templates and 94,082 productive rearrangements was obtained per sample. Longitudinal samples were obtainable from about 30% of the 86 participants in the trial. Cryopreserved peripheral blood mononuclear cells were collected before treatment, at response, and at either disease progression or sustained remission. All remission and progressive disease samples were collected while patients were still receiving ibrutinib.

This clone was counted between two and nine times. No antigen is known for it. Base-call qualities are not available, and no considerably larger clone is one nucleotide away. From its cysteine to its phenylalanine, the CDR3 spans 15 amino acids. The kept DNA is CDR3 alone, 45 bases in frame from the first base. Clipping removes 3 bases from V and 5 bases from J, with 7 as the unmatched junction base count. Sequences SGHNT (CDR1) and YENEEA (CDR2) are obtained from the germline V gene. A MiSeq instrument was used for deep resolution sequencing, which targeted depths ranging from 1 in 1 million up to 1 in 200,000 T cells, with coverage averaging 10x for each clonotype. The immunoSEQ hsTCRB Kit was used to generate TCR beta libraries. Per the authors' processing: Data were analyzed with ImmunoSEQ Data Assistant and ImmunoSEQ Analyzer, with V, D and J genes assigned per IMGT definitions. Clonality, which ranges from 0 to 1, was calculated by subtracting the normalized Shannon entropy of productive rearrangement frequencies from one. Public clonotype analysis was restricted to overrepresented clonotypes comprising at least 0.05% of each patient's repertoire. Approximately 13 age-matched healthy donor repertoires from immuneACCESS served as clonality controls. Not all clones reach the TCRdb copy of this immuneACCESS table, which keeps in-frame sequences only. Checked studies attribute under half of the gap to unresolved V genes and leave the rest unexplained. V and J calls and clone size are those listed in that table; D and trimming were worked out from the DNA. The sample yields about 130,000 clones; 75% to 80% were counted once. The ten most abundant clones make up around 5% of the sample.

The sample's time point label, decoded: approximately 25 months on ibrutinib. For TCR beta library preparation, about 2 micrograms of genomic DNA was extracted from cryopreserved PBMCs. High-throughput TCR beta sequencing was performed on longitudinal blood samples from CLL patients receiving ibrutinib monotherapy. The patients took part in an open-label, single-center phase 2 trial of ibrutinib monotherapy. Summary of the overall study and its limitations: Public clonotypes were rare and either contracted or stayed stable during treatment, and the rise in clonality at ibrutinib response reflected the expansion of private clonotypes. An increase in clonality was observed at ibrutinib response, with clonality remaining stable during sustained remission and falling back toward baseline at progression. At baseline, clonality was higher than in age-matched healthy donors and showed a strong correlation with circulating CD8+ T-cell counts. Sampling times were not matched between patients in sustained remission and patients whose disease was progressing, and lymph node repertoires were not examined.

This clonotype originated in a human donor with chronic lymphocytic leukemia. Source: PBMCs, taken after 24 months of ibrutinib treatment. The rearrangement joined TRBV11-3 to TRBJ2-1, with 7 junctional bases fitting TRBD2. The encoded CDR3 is CASSFGLAENNEQFF. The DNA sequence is TGTGCCAGCAGCTTTGGGCTAGCGGAAAACAATGAGCAGTTCTTC. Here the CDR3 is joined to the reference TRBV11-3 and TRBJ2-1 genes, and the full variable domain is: EAGVVQSPRYKIIEKKQPVAFWCNPISGHNTLYWYLQNLGQGPELLIRYENEEAVDDSQLPKDRFSAERLKGVDSTLKIQPAELGDSAVYLCASSFGLAENNEQFFGPGTRLTVL.